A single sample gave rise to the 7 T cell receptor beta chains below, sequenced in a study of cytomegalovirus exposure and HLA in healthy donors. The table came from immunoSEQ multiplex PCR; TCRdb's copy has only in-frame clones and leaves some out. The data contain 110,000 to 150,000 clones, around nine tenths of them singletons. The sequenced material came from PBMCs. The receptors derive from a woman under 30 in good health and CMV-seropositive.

The CDR3 spells CSVQVQGREEKLFF. CDR3 nucleotides: TGCAGCGTCCAAGTACAGGGGCGAGAGGAAAAACTGTTTTTT. J is TRBJ1-4 and V is TRBV29-1; 7 bases line up with TRBD1. Germline CDR1 and CDR2: SQVTM and ANQGSEA. With V trimmed by 6 bases and J by 8 bases, 12 bases remained unmatched. The CDR3 is 14 residues long.

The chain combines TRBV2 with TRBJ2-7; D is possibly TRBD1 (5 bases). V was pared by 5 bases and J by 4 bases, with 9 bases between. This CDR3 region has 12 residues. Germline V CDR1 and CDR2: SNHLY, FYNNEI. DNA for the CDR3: TGTGCCAGCAGTCCACAGGCGTACGAGCAGTACTTC. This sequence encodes CASSPQAYEQYF.

CDR3 in amino acids: CASSTQTGGEPQHF. CDR3 in DNA: TGTGCCAGTAGTACCCAGACAGGGGGCGAGCCCCAGCATTTT. V and J are TRBV19 and TRBJ1-5, with 10 nucleotides matching TRBD1. The CDR3 extends over 14 amino acids. J lost 8 bases, V lost 4 bases, and 5 bases had no gene match. Germline V lookup: CDR1 LNHDA, CDR2 SQIVND (reference sequence). Full variable domain (remainder filled in from reference TRBV19 and TRBJ1-5): DGGITQSPKYLFRKEGQNVTLSCEQNLNHDAMYWYRQDPGQGLRLIYYSQIVNDFQKGDIAEGYSVSREKKESFPLTVTSAQKNPTAFYLCASSTQTGGEPQHFGDGTRLSIL.

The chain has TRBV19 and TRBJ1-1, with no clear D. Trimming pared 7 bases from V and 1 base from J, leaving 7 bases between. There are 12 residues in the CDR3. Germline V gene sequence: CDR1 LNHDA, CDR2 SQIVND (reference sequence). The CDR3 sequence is CASTYGNTEAFF. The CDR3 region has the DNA TGTGCCAGTACCTATGGGAACACTGAAGCTTTCTTT.

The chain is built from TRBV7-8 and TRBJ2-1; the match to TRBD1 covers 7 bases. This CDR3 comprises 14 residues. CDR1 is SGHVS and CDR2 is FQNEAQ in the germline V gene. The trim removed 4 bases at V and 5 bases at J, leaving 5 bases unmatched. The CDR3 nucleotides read TGTGCCAGCAGCTGGACAGGCCGCCACAATGAGCAGTTCTTC. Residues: CASSWTGRHNEQFF.

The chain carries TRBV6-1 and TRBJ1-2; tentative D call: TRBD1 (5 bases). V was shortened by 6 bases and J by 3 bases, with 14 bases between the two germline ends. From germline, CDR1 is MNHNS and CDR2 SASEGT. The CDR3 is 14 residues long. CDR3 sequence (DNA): TGTGCCAGCAGGGGCAGGGATGAATACTATGGCTACACCTTC. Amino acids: CASRGRDEYYGYTF.

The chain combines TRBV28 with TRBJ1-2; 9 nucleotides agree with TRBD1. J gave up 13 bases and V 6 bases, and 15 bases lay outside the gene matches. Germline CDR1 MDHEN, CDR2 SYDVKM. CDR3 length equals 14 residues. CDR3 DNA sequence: TGTGCCAGCAGCCCAGGGACAGGGATCGCCCGCGGCACCTTC. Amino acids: CASSPGTGIARGTF.